This T cell receptor (beta chain) is drawn from a study of T-cell reconstitution after alpha-beta-depleted transplantation in children. Study-wide results and caveats: Recipient T cells and thymic progenitors that survived gave rise to the high TCRbeta diversity observed at day 60 in some patients. Counts and diversity of T cells one year after transplant came mostly from newly produced T cells. Approximately two months post-transplant, alpha-beta T cells reportedly originated from several hundred expanded graft clones.

Unique molecular identifiers were incorporated during preparation of the TCRbeta library. One entry per CDR3 protein, called by TCRdb with MiXCR from the PCR reads. The table has a few hundred thousand distinct CDR3 sequences, 6% to 10% seen once. The CDR3 is made up of 15 amino acids. Trimming at V came to 5 bases and at J to 3 bases, leaving 3 bases not matched to a gene. The table lists this clonotype with many counts. Its antigen remains unidentified. The rearrangement uses TRBV12-3 or TRBV12-4 and TRBJ2-1, with 11 bases lining up with TRBD2. The source material was peripheral blood, sampled 360 days after TCRalphabeta/CD19-depleted stem cell transplant. The TCR comes from a female patient aged 2-15 years who had a stem cell transplant for Fanconi anemia, so the T cells may come from the graft donor. In DNA form, the CDR3 reads TGTGCCAGCAGTCCTAGCGGGAGGAGCTACAATGAGCAGTTCTTC. Protein product: CASSPSGRSYNEQFF.